This T cell receptor beta chain stems from a study of shared T cell receptors in the human thymus. The junction had 13 bases not matched to a gene; V was cut back by 0 bases and J by 4 bases. The CDR3 loop spans 18 amino acids. Germline V gene data show CDR1 as LGHNA and CDR2 as YNFKEQ. TCRdb's copy holds only in-frame clones and misses some; the assay was immunoSEQ multiplex PCR. The sample yields hundreds of thousands of clones, about 89% seen once. The sample was also reused in another study, on human thymus T cells. This second study says: Those donating were healthy Finnish infants in corrective surgery for congenital heart defects. Corrective cardiac operations yielded the resected thymus tissue. Gene usage (both V and J) appeared biased in thymic and blood repertoires. Highly overlapping thymic repertoires among unrelated individuals were reported in related research.

This clonotype originated in a boy younger than two with a congenital heart defect. Sequencing input: thymocytes. This chain joins TRBV4-2 and TRBJ2-5; 8 bases are a match to TRBD2. This chain's CDR3 is CASSQDPLAGTEGETQYF. CDR3 DNA: TGTGCCAGCAGCCAAGATCCCTTAGCGGGGACTGAGGGAGAGACCCAGTACTTC.